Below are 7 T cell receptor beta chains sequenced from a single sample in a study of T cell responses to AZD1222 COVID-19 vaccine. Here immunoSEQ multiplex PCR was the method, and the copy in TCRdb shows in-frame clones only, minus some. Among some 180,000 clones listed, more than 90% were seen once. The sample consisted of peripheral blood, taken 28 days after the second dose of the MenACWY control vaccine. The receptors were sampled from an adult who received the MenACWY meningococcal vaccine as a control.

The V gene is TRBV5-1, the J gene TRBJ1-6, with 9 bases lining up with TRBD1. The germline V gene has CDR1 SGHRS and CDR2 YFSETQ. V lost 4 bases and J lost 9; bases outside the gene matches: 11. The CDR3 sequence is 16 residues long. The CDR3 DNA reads TGCGCCAGCAGCCTAACACCGGGACAGGGTGGTTCACCCCTCCACTTT. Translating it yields CASSLTPGQGGSPLHF. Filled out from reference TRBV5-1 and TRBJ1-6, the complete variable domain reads KAGVTQTPRYLIKTRGQQVTLSCSPISGHRSVSWYQQTPGQGLQFLFEYFSETQRNKGNFPGRFSGRQFSNSRSEMNVSTLELGDSALYLCASSLTPGQGGSPLHFGNGTRLTVT.

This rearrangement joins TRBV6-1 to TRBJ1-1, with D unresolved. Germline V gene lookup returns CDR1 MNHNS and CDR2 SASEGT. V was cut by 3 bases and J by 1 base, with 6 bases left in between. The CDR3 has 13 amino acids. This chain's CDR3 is CASSEEQNTEAFF. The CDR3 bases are TGTGCCAGCAGTGAGGAACAGAACACTGAAGCTTTCTTT.

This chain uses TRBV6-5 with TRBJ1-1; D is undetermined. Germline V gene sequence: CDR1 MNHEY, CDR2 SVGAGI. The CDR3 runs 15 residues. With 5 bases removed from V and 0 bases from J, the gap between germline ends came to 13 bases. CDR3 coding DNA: TGTGCCAGCAGTCCGCGAACCCCGCTGAACACTGAAGCTTTCTTT. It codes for CASSPRTPLNTEAFF.

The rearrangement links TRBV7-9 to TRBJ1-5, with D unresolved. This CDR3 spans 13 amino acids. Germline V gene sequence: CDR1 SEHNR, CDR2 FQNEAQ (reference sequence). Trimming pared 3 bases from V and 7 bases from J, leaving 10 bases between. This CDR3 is CASSFVPGQPQHF. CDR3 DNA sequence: TGTGCCAGCAGCTTCGTTCCGGGACAGCCCCAGCATTTT.

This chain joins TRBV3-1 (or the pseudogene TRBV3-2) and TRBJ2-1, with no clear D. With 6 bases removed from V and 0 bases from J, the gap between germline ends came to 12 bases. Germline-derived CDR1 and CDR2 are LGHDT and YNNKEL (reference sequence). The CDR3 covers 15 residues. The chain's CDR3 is CASSPDPSSYNEQFF. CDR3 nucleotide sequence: TGTGCCAGCAGTCCCGACCCGAGCTCCTACAATGAGCAGTTCTTC.

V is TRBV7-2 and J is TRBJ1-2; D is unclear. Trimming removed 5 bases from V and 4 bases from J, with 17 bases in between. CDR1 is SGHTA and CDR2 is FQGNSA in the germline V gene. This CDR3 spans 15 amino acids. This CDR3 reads CASSQVLQFGYGYTF. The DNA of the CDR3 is TGTGCCAGCAGCCAAGTCCTCCAGTTCGGCTATGGCTACACCTTC.

The CDR3 loop reads CASSEKITVWDEAFF. In DNA, the CDR3 is TGTGCCAGCAGTGAAAAGATTACGGTGTGGGATGAAGCTTTCTTT. The chain employs TRBV6-1 and TRBJ1-1; no firm D call. The CDR3 sequence is 15 residues long. The ends were cut back, 2 bases at V and 7 bases at J, with 17 bases in the middle. Looked up from germline, CDR1 is MNHNS and CDR2 is SASEGT.